This is a list of T cell receptor beta chains from one sample in a study of radiation and T cells in renal cell carcinoma. The data were produced by immunoSEQ multiplex PCR, yet TCRdb's version contains in-frame clones alone and is incomplete. The sample yields under 200,000 clones, less than 90% seen once. The sample in question was blood, obtained from a patient whose treatment included radiotherapy and nephrectomy. The receptors originated from a woman aged 45-65 years with renal cell carcinoma. Both conserved end residues are part of each CDR3. Each record gives: D gene, J gene, clone size, CDR3 length, V gene, CDR3 DNA, CDR3 protein. A D gene is named only where the DNA matches it firmly. The size entry is marked missing in some rows and otherwise reads once, few, many or a size class.

D gene: .
J gene: TRBJ2-7
clone size: .
CDR3 length: 15
V gene: TRBV5-1
CDR3 DNA: TGCGCCAGCAGCTTGTCCCCGATTAGCTCCTACGAGCAGTACTTC
CDR3 protein: CASSLSPISSYEQYF

D gene: .
J gene: TRBJ1-1
clone size: .
CDR3 length: 15
V gene: TRBV7-2
CDR3 DNA: TGTGCCAGCAGCTTCCGAAGGGACTCAAGACGTGAAGCTTTCTTT
CDR3 protein: CASSFRRDSRREAFF

D gene: .
J gene: TRBJ1-4
clone size: .
CDR3 length: 12
V gene: TRBV6-6
CDR3 DNA: TGTGCCAGCAGTTCCGATAATGAAAAACTGTTTTTT
CDR3 protein: CASSSDNEKLFF

D gene: .
J gene: TRBJ1-1
clone size: .
CDR3 length: 14
V gene: TRBV15
CDR3 DNA: TGTGCCACCAGCCCGGGGCAGGGATCGGATGGGGCTTTCTTT
CDR3 protein: CATSPGQGSDGAFF

D gene: .
J gene: TRBJ1-6
clone size: once
CDR3 length: 17
V gene: TRBV5-1
CDR3 DNA: TGCGCCAGCAGCTTGGAAGGGGGGGAACGCTTTAATTCACCCCTCCACTTT
CDR3 protein: CASSLEGGERFNSPLHF

D gene: .
J gene: TRBJ2-7
clone size: .
CDR3 length: 15
V gene: TRBV7-8
CDR3 DNA: TGTGCCAGCAGCCTGGGGGCTAGCGAACCCTACGAGCAGTACTTC
CDR3 protein: CASSLGASEPYEQYF

D gene: .
J gene: TRBJ2-5
clone size: .
CDR3 length: 13
V gene: TRBV6-1
CDR3 DNA: TGTGCCAGCCAGAAGACCCACTTGGAGACCCAGTACTTC
CDR3 protein: CASQKTHLETQYF

D gene: TRBD1
J gene: TRBJ2-1
clone size: .
CDR3 length: 16
V gene: TRBV7-9
CDR3 DNA: TGTGCCAGCACCCCCCTGACAGGGGCCGTGTACAATGAGCAGTTCTTC
CDR3 protein: CASTPLTGAVYNEQFF

D gene: .
J gene: TRBJ1-1
clone size: .
CDR3 length: 13
V gene: TRBV4-3
CDR3 DNA: TGCGCCAGCAGCCAATTCAGTCGGCTTGAAGCTTTCTTT
CDR3 protein: CASSQFSRLEAFF

D gene: .
J gene: TRBJ2-7
clone size: .
CDR3 length: 12
V gene: TRBV29-1
CDR3 DNA: TGCAGCGTTGAGACAGGTAACTACGAGCAGTACTTC
CDR3 protein: CSVETGNYEQYF

D gene: .
J gene: TRBJ1-2
clone size: .
CDR3 length: 11
V gene: TRBV30
CDR3 DNA: TGTGCCTGGAGTGTCGGGGATGGCTACACCTTC
CDR3 protein: CAWSVGDGYTF

D gene: .
J gene: TRBJ2-4
clone size: .
CDR3 length: 17
V gene: TRBV4-3
CDR3 DNA: TGCGCCAGCAGCCAAGTAGGGGTGGGGACAGCCAAAAACATTCAGTACTTC
CDR3 protein: CASSQVGVGTAKNIQYF

D gene: .
J gene: TRBJ1-2
clone size: .
CDR3 length: 12
V gene: TRBV29-1
CDR3 DNA: TGCAGCGTTGATATACATAACTATGGCTACACCTTC
CDR3 protein: CSVDIHNYGYTF

D gene: TRBD2
J gene: TRBJ2-1
clone size: .
CDR3 length: 19
V gene: TRBV12-5
CDR3 DNA: TGTGCTAGTGGTTTGGTAGAACTAGCGGGGGGGGCCTCCTACAATGAGCAGTTCTTC
CDR3 protein: CASGLVELAGGASYNEQFF

D gene: TRBD1
J gene: TRBJ1-1
clone size: few
CDR3 length: 17
V gene: TRBV4-3
CDR3 DNA: TGCGCCAGCAGCCAAGCTGTCTCGGGACAGGGGGACACTGAAGCTTTCTTT
CDR3 protein: CASSQAVSGQGDTEAFF

D gene: .
J gene: TRBJ1-2
clone size: .
CDR3 length: 17
V gene: TRBV10-3
CDR3 DNA: TGTGCCATCAGTGAGTCGTGGAGTCTTGAGGGTCAAAATGGCTACACCTTC
CDR3 protein: CAISESWSLEGQNGYTF

D gene: .
J gene: TRBJ1-1
clone size: .
CDR3 length: 17
V gene: TRBV25-1
CDR3 DNA: TGTGCCAGCAGTGGTCCTTTTCGGGACCCAGTGAACACTGAAGCTTTCTTT
CDR3 protein: CASSGPFRDPVNTEAFF

D gene: .
J gene: TRBJ1-5
clone size: few
CDR3 length: 15
V gene: TRBV4-1
CDR3 DNA: TGCGCCAGCAGCCAGGGCGGAGGGAGCAATCAGCCCCAGCATTTT
CDR3 protein: CASSQGGGSNQPQHF

D gene: TRBD1
J gene: TRBJ1-2
clone size: .
CDR3 length: 16
V gene: TRBV2
CDR3 DNA: TGTGCCAGCAGTGAGCAGGGTGGGACAGGGCAATATGGCTACACCTTC
CDR3 protein: CASSEQGGTGQYGYTF

D gene: .
J gene: TRBJ1-1
clone size: .
CDR3 length: 13
V gene: TRBV12-5
CDR3 DNA: TGTGCTAGTGGTTTGTCAGCTAACACTGAAGCTTTCTTT
CDR3 protein: CASGLSANTEAFF

D gene: .
J gene: TRBJ2-3
clone size: .
CDR3 length: 15
V gene: TRBV5-1
CDR3 DNA: TGCGCCAGCAGCTTGGTCGGCTTATCCACAGATACGCAGTATTTT
CDR3 protein: CASSLVGLSTDTQYF

D gene: .
J gene: TRBJ2-3
clone size: .
CDR3 length: 11
V gene: TRBV6-1
CDR3 DNA: TGTGCCAGCAGAGGCACAGATACGCAGTATTTT
CDR3 protein: CASRGTDTQYF

D gene: .
J gene: TRBJ1-2
clone size: once
CDR3 length: 16
V gene: TRBV5-1
CDR3 DNA: TGCGCCAGCAGCCTCACAGCCACGCCGACTAACTATGGCTACACCTTC
CDR3 protein: CASSLTATPTNYGYTF

D gene: TRBD1
J gene: TRBJ2-5
clone size: .
CDR3 length: 14
V gene: TRBV2
CDR3 DNA: TGTGCCAGCAGGATAGGGACAGAGCAAGAGACCCAGTACTTC
CDR3 protein: CASRIGTEQETQYF

D gene: TRBD1
J gene: TRBJ2-7
clone size: .
CDR3 length: 16
V gene: TRBV5-1
CDR3 DNA: TGCGCCAGCAGCTTGAGGGGACAGGGGGCTTCCTACGAGCAGTACTTC
CDR3 protein: CASSLRGQGASYEQYF

D gene: TRBD1
J gene: TRBJ1-4
clone size: once
CDR3 length: 15
V gene: TRBV6-1
CDR3 DNA: TGTGCCAGCAGTGAAACGACAGGGATAGTAGGAAAACTGTTTTTT
CDR3 protein: CASSETTGIVGKLFF

D gene: .
J gene: TRBJ1-1
clone size: .
CDR3 length: 13
V gene: TRBV9
CDR3 DNA: TGTGCCAGCAGCGTAGGGGCAGGGACTGAAGCTTTCTTT
CDR3 protein: CASSVGAGTEAFF

D gene: .
J gene: TRBJ2-5
clone size: .
CDR3 length: 15
V gene: TRBV7-8
CDR3 DNA: TGTGCCAGCAGCTTCACGGGACCTACGGGTGAGACCCAGTACTTC
CDR3 protein: CASSFTGPTGETQYF

D gene: .
J gene: TRBJ2-1
clone size: .
CDR3 length: 17
V gene: TRBV19
CDR3 DNA: TGTGCCAGTAGTATTCCGGGGACACCTAGAAGGGGCAATGAGCAGTTCTTC
CDR3 protein: CASSIPGTPRRGNEQFF

D gene: .
J gene: TRBJ2-1
clone size: .
CDR3 length: 14
V gene: TRBV7-9
CDR3 DNA: TGTGCCAGCACCTCCTTGGGGGGGCCCCGGGGGCAGTTCTTC
CDR3 protein: CASTSLGGPRGQFF

D gene: .
J gene: TRBJ1-3
clone size: .
CDR3 length: 13
V gene: TRBV6-6
CDR3 DNA: TGTGCCAGCAGTTCCAGATCTGGAAACACCATATATTTT
CDR3 protein: CASSSRSGNTIYF

D gene: .
J gene: TRBJ1-6
clone size: .
CDR3 length: 13
V gene: TRBV7-2
CDR3 DNA: TGTGCCACCCGGGAGGCGGTTAATTCACCCCTCCACTTT
CDR3 protein: CATREAVNSPLHF

D gene: .
J gene: TRBJ1-5
clone size: .
CDR3 length: 14
V gene: TRBV2
CDR3 DNA: TGTGCCAGCAGTGTAAGCAGGCGCAATCAGCCCCAGCATTTT
CDR3 protein: CASSVSRRNQPQHF

D gene: TRBD1
J gene: TRBJ1-1
clone size: .
CDR3 length: 15
V gene: TRBV19
CDR3 DNA: TGTGCCAGTAGTACCGCCGACAGGGTTGGCACTGAAGCTTTCTTT
CDR3 protein: CASSTADRVGTEAFF

D gene: .
J gene: TRBJ2-5
clone size: .
CDR3 length: 15
V gene: TRBV7-3
CDR3 DNA: TGTGCCAGCAGCTCGGACGGTTTTTACCAAGAGACCCAGTACTTC
CDR3 protein: CASSSDGFYQETQYF

D gene: .
J gene: TRBJ1-3
clone size: .
CDR3 length: 16
V gene: TRBV6-6
CDR3 DNA: TGTGCCAGCAGTTACTCCCTGGGGGCGGGGGGAAACACCATATATTTT
CDR3 protein: CASSYSLGAGGNTIYF

D gene: TRBD1
J gene: TRBJ1-4
clone size: .
CDR3 length: 14
V gene: TRBV6-5
CDR3 DNA: TGTGCCAGCAGTTGGGACAGGGGCGGAGAAAAACTGTTTTTT
CDR3 protein: CASSWDRGGEKLFF

D gene: .
J gene: TRBJ1-3
clone size: .
CDR3 length: 18
V gene: TRBV7-6
CDR3 DNA: TGTGCCAGCAGCTCCCCTGTAGCAGGGGATAGCTCTGGAAACACCATATATTTT
CDR3 protein: CASSSPVAGDSSGNTIYF

D gene: TRBD1
J gene: TRBJ2-7
clone size: once
CDR3 length: 14
V gene: TRBV29-1
CDR3 DNA: TGCAGCGTTGACGGACAGGGAACGACGTACGAGCAGTACTTC
CDR3 protein: CSVDGQGTTYEQYF

D gene: .
J gene: TRBJ1-3
clone size: .
CDR3 length: 16
V gene: TRBV9
CDR3 DNA: TGTGCCAGCAGCGTAGCCACCGGGGTCTCTGGAAACACCATATATTTT
CDR3 protein: CASSVATGVSGNTIYF

D gene: .
J gene: TRBJ2-7
clone size: .
CDR3 length: 14
V gene: TRBV4-2
CDR3 DNA: TGTGCCAGCAGAGAGACAGGGAACCGGGGGGAGCAGTACTTC
CDR3 protein: CASRETGNRGEQYF

D gene: .
J gene: TRBJ2-3
clone size: once
CDR3 length: 14
V gene: TRBV7-7
CDR3 DNA: TGTGCTAGCAGCTTAGGAGGCCTCACAGATACGCAGTATTTT
CDR3 protein: CASSLGGLTDTQYF

D gene: .
J gene: TRBJ2-5
clone size: .
CDR3 length: 13
V gene: TRBV25-1
CDR3 DNA: TGTGCCAGCAGTGAGACTCCTCAAGAGACCCAGTACTTC
CDR3 protein: CASSETPQETQYF

D gene: .
J gene: TRBJ2-1
clone size: .
CDR3 length: 13
V gene: TRBV6-5
CDR3 DNA: TGTGCCAGCAGTTACTTCCAGTACAATGAGCAGTTCTTC
CDR3 protein: CASSYFQYNEQFF

D gene: .
J gene: TRBJ1-2
clone size: .
CDR3 length: 14
V gene: TRBV5-6
CDR3 DNA: TGTGCCAGCAGCCCCCGGTGGGCGGACTATGGCTACACCTTC
CDR3 protein: CASSPRWADYGYTF

D gene: .
J gene: TRBJ1-5
clone size: .
CDR3 length: 17
V gene: TRBV13
CDR3 DNA: TGTGCCAGCAGCTTAGGCAACAGGGACGGGGGCAATCAGCCCCAGCATTTT
CDR3 protein: CASSLGNRDGGNQPQHF

D gene: .
J gene: TRBJ2-1
clone size: .
CDR3 length: 15
V gene: TRBV7-2
CDR3 DNA: TGTGCCAGCAGCTTAGAGGGAATTACTGGTAATGAGCAGTTCTTC
CDR3 protein: CASSLEGITGNEQFF

D gene: TRBD1
J gene: TRBJ1-6
clone size: few
CDR3 length: 15
V gene: TRBV7-2
CDR3 DNA: TGTGCCAGCAGCTTAGCCGGGGACAGCCAATCACCCCTCCACTTT
CDR3 protein: CASSLAGDSQSPLHF

D gene: .
J gene: TRBJ2-6
clone size: once
CDR3 length: 13
V gene: TRBV29-1
CDR3 DNA: TGCAGCGTTGAAAGCTCTGGGGCCAACGTCCTGACTTTC
CDR3 protein: CSVESSGANVLTF

D gene: .
J gene: TRBJ1-3
clone size: .
CDR3 length: 16
V gene: TRBV15
CDR3 DNA: TGTGCCACCAGCAGAGATAAGAGGGTTGGTGGAAACACCATATATTTT
CDR3 protein: CATSRDKRVGGNTIYF

D gene: .
J gene: TRBJ1-6
clone size: .
CDR3 length: 13
V gene: TRBV2
CDR3 DNA: TGTGCCAGCAGCTCCAGTGCGGGTTCACCCCTCCACTTT
CDR3 protein: CASSSSAGSPLHF

D gene: .
J gene: TRBJ2-3
clone size: .
CDR3 length: 13
V gene: TRBV29-1
CDR3 DNA: TGCAGCGTTGAGGGGGACGGAACAGATACGCAGTATTTT
CDR3 protein: CSVEGDGTDTQYF

D gene: TRBD2
J gene: TRBJ2-1
clone size: .
CDR3 length: 17
V gene: TRBV9
CDR3 DNA: TGTGCCAGCAGCGCTGCAAGTAGGGGACTAGCCGGGCTCGAGCAGTTCTTC
CDR3 protein: CASSAASRGLAGLEQFF

D gene: .
J gene: TRBJ1-2
clone size: .
CDR3 length: 15
V gene: TRBV27
CDR3 DNA: TGTGCCAGCAGTTTCGGGTTAGGACAGAACTATGGCTACACCTTC
CDR3 protein: CASSFGLGQNYGYTF

D gene: .
J gene: TRBJ2-1
clone size: .
CDR3 length: 17
V gene: TRBV7-8
CDR3 DNA: TGTGCCAGCAGAGTCACCCAAAGTAGGTGGGTCGGTAATGAGCAGTTCTTC
CDR3 protein: CASRVTQSRWVGNEQFF